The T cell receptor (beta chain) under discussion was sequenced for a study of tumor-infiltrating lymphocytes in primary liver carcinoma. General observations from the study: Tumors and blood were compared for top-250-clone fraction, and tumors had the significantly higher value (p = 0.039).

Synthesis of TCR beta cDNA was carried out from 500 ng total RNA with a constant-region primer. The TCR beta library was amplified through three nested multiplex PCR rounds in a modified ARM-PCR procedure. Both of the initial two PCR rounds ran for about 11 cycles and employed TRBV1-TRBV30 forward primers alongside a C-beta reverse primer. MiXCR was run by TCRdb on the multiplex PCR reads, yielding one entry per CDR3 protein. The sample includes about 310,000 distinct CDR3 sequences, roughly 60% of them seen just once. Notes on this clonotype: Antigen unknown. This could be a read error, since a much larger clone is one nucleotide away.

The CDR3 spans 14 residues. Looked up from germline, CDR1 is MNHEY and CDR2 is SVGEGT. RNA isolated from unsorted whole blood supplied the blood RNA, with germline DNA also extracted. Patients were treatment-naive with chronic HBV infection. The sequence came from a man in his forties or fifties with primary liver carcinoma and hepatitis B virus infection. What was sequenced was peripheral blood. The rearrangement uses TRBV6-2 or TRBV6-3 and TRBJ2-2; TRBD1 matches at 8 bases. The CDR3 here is CTSKDRGEPGELFF. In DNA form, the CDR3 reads TGTACCAGCAAAGACAGGGGTGAACCCGGGGAGCTGTTTTTT.